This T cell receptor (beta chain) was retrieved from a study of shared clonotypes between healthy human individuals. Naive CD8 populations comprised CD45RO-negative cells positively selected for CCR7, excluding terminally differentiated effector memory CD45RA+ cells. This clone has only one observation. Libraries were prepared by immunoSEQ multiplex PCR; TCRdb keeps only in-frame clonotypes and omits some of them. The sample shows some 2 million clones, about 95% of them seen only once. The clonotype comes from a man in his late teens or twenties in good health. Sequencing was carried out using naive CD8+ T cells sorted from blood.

CDR3 sequence: CASSLTGGADEQYF. In DNA form, the CDR3 reads TGTGCCAGCAGCCTCACAGGGGGCGCGGACGAGCAGTACTTC. This chain links TRBV11-2 with TRBJ2-7, with 9 bases lining up with TRBD1. This CDR3 has 14 amino acids. Trimming removed 5 bases from V and 5 bases from J; junction bases left unmatched: 7. Germline V lookup: CDR1 SGHAT, CDR2 FQNNGV.